This TCR beta chain was observed in a study of cytomegalovirus exposure and HLA in healthy donors. Overall study context: Among the approximately 380 donors who were genotyped, over 70% fell in the genetic ancestry cluster that is associated with self-reported Caucasian donors.

Trimming left V 0 bases short and J 8 bases short, with 14 bases between. From germline, CDR1 is SGHNT and CDR2 YENEEA. The CDR3 runs to 15 residues. Points on this clone: No antigen is known for it.

General study findings and limits: Clonal expansion, a later analysis showed, was greater in HLA-associated TCR beta chains than in equally common others. Compared with the roughly 700-donor mean, an Asian-associated ancestry cluster reportedly had fewer N-insertions, according to a later analysis. The classifier, whose performance was assessed in both the original and validation cohorts, reportedly diagnosed cytomegalovirus status with high specificity and sensitivity.

With 60 Vbeta and 13 Jbeta primers, the PCR was carried out. Assay used: immunoSEQ multiplex PCR; TCRdb lists only in-frame clones, some missing. Among around 100,000 clones listed, approximately 81% were seen once. The genes are TRBV11-3 and TRBJ2-1, with a tentative D call TRBD1 (7 bases). The source of this sequence is a woman younger than 30 in good health and CMV-seropositive. Sequenced: PBMCs. CDR3 residues: CASSLDEAGGHEQFF. CDR3 bases: TGTGCCAGCAGCTTAGATGAGGCAGGGGGGCATGAGCAGTTCTTC. The variable domain in full, with the rest retrieved from reference TRBV11-3 and TRBJ2-1, is EAGVVQSPRYKIIEKKQPVAFWCNPISGHNTLYWYLQNLGQGPELLIRYENEEAVDDSQLPKDRFSAERLKGVDSTLKIQPAELGDSAVYLCASSLDEAGGHEQFFGPGTRLTVL.